The 14 T cell receptor beta chains below come from one sample, sequenced in a study of monozygotic twins with inflammatory bowel disease. TCRdb re-called the 5' RACE reads; every CDR3 protein appears as one record, without DNA. The ten top clones account for 2.5% to 3%, within a sample of over 350,000 distinct CDR3 sequences. The sequencing input was blood. These receptors were taken from a human donor with ulcerative colitis or Crohn's disease, or a healthy co-twin of an affected twin (not recorded which).

V is TRBV5-1 and J is TRBJ2-1; the D call from TCRdb, TRBD2, cannot be confirmed without DNA. The CDR3 has 14 residues. The germline V gene has CDR1 SGHRS and CDR2 YFSETQ. CDR3: CASRLRDSNNEQFF. Full variable domain (remainder filled in from reference TRBV5-1 and TRBJ2-1): KAGVTQTPRYLIKTRGQQVTLSCSPISGHRSVSWYQQTPGQGLQFLFEYFSETQRNKGNFPGRFSGRQFSNSRSEMNVSTLELGDSALYLCASRLRDSNNEQFFGPGTRLTVL.

The V gene is TRBV5-1, the J gene TRBJ2-7; TCRdb's D call of TRBD2 is untestable without DNA. The CDR3 loop spans 16 amino acids. Germline assignment: CDR1 SGHRS and CDR2 YFSETQ. The chain's CDR3 is CASSPHSSGASYEQYF.

J is TRBJ2-7 and V is TRBV29-1; absent DNA, TCRdb's TRBD1 call cannot be checked. Germline V gene data show CDR1 as SQVTM and CDR2 as ANQGSEA. The CDR3 runs to 14 residues. CDR3 residues: CSVNSGTGVRVQYF.

This chain uses TRBV12-3 or TRBV12-4 with TRBJ2-7; TCRdb reports TRBD1, a call that lacks DNA to check it against. The CDR3 totals 16 residues. CDR3 sequence: CASSFTFWTGSYEQYF.

The V call is TRBV5-1, the J call TRBJ2-3; TCRdb selects TRBD1, and the lack of DNA leaves this call unchecked. The CDR3 has 15 amino acids. Germline lookup yields CDR1 SGHRS and CDR2 YFSETQ. The chain's CDR3 is CASSDPRGHTDTQYF.

This chain connects TRBV7-9 to TRBJ2-3; as DNA is missing, the TRBD1 call by TCRdb cannot be tested. Germline values: CDR1 SEHNR, CDR2 FQNEAQ (reference sequence). This CDR3 contains 16 residues. CDR3 region: CASSLTGTDLRDTQYF.

V and J are TRBV9 and TRBJ2-7; TCRdb's D gene call, TRBD1, goes unchecked for lack of DNA. CDR1 is SGDLS and CDR2 is YYNGEE in the germline V gene. The CDR3 is 16 amino acids. CDR3 protein: CASSVDGQGVGSEQYF.

The genes are TRBV5-1 and TRBJ1-1; TCRdb indicates TRBD1, and absent DNA this call remains unverified. The CDR3 has 16 residues. Germline CDR1 SGHRS, CDR2 YFSETQ. The CDR3 protein is CASSLGPAQGGTEAFF.

The rearrangement joins TRBV6-5 to TRBJ1-6. The CDR3 has 14 residues. Germline CDR1 is MNHEY and CDR2 is SVGAGI. CDR3 protein: CASSYGADYSPLHF.

The rearrangement uses TRBV14 and TRBJ1-1. CDR3 length: 16 residues. The V gene's germline CDR1 is SGHDN and CDR2 FVKESK. This CDR3 is CASSQDIRVPNTEAFF.

The gene calls are TRBV18 and TRBJ2-2; TCRdb picks TRBD1, but there is no DNA to check that call. CDR1 and CDR2 (germline): KGHSH, LQKENI. This CDR3 is 17 amino acids long. Here the CDR3 reads CASSPRRWQGNTGELFF.

The CDR3 here is CASSAALRGPGNIQYF. The chain uses TRBV5-1 and TRBJ2-4; TCRdb proposes TRBD2, but this gene call is untestable without DNA. Germline loops: CDR1 SGHRS, CDR2 YFSETQ. CDR3 length: 16 amino acids.

The rearrangement uses TRBV18 and TRBJ2-7; the D gene TCRdb calls, TRBD1, cannot be checked with no DNA. Looked up from germline, CDR1 is KGHSH and CDR2 is LQKENI. This CDR3 contains 14 residues. CDR3 sequence: CASSPPRGAAEQYF.

The CDR3 sequence is CASTPQQGVKTQYF. The V gene is TRBV28, the J gene TRBJ2-5; TCRdb indicates TRBD1, and absent DNA this call remains unverified. The CDR3 length is 14 residues. CDR1 is MDHEN, CDR2 SYDVKM, per germline. Full variable domain (rest looked up from reference TRBV28 and TRBJ2-5): DVKVTQSSRYLVKRTGEKVFLECVQDMDHENMFWYRQDPGLGLRLIYFSYDVKMKEKGDIPEGYSVSREKKERFSLILESASTNQTSMYLCASTPQQGVKTQYFGPGTRLLVL.